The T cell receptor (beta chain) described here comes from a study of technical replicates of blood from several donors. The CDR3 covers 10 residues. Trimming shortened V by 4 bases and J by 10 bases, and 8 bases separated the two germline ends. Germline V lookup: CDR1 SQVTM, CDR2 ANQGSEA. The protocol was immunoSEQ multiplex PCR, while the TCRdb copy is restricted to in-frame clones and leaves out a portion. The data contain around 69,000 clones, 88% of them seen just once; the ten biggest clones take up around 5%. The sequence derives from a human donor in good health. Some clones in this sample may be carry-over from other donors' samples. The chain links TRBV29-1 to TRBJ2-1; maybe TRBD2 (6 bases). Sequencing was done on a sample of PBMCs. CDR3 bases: TGCAGCGTTGGGGGGGTCGAGCAGTTCTTC. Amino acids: CSVGGVEQFF.